The entry that follows covers one T cell receptor beta chain sequence. The clone's antigen remains unknown. The sample holds no much larger clone one base away, and base qualities are not on file. The collaborating institutions used their own protocols to collect whole blood in K2EDTA tubes. For TCRbeta analysis, collaborators shipped samples in one of three forms: frozen whole blood, isolated PBMCs, or DNA extracted from either of those sample types. The data originate from a study of blood T cell repertoires in COVID-19 (dated by TCRdb to 2018 to 2020). Background for the entire study: The collaborator samples originated in the United States, Italy and Spain and spanned the acute and convalescent phases of COVID-19. The prospective study material was composed of cDNA or gDNA derived from T cells, B-cell-depleted T cells, or PBMCs. The dataset comprised deeply sampled blood TCRbeta repertoires from subjects exposed to, actively infected with, or recovered from COVID-19. A freely available public database, intended as a resource for researchers studying the immune response to SARS-CoV-2, is where the repertoires were released. Samples came from the ongoing ImmuneRACE study (first 160 participants) plus 1,254 subjects from 6 global collaborators. Sample metadata almost always included a de-identified subject ID, COVID-19 status, age in years and sex. HLA class I and class II types, where available, came from metadata supplied by the sample provider rather than from assay-based typing. Overall study outcomes, separate from this receptor: How much clinical and demographic metadata was included differed by source and by participant, and the metadata was provided uncurated.

TCRbeta CDR3 regions were amplified from genomic DNA by means of the immunoSEQ Assay, a bias-controlled multiplex PCR. Per the source publication's procedure: The number of nucleated cells in each sample was estimated from the amplification of reference gene primers within the assay. To quantify the absolute abundance of each unique TCRbeta CDR3 rearrangement, sequence reads were collapsed and filtered. For each sample, productive Simpson clonality was calculated by taking the square root of Simpson's diversity index across productive rearrangements. What TCRdb holds here is the immuneACCESS table cut down to in-frame rearrangements. Part of the clones is not present; checked against another copy, under half of the missing clones reflect an unresolved V gene, and the others are unexplained. V and J calls and clone size are as listed in that table; D and trimming were resolved from the DNA. For this sample there are about 58,000 clones; roughly three quarters appear just once. 32% of the sample rests with the top ten.

The junction carries 8 bases between V and J, which are trimmed by 5 bases and 4 bases respectively. Measured from the cysteine to the phenylalanine, the CDR3 is 12 residues long. Solely the CDR3 DNA is kept, with 36 bases framed from the first base. The source material was peripheral blood. The chain links TRBV12-3 or TRBV12-4 with TRBJ1-2, and possibly TRBD1, on 6 matching bases. The receptor was isolated from a human donor in a cohort sampled during active COVID-19. This receptor has the CDR3 CASSPGVYGYTF. The DNA sequence follows: TGTGCCAGCAGTCCAGGGGTCTATGGCTACACCTTC.